This T cell receptor beta chain was retrieved from a study of CD4 T cells in relation to SARS-CoV-2 and coronaviruses. Whole-study findings and limits: The cross-reactivity analysis covered only spike protein, not other viral proteins. Roughly three fifths of donors had memory CD4+ clonotypes crossrecognizing SARS-CoV-2 and common cold coronavirus spike. Compared with monoreactive clones, crossreactive clones showed significantly weaker SARS-CoV-2 expansion.

Deep TCR-beta sequencing used DNA from uncultured naive and memory CD4+ T cells. Profiling relied on immunoSEQ multiplex PCR, and the TCRdb table lists in-frame clones only, not all of them. The sample records more than 50,000 clones, around 86% being singletons. In regard to this clone: Its specificity is unknown.

The unexposed donors gave CD4+ T cells in about 2011-2018, prior to COVID-19. V lost 6 bases to trimming and J lost 3 bases; unmatched junction nucleotides: 4. Per the germline V gene, CDR1 is KGHDR and CDR2 is SFDVKD. The CDR3 is 14 residues long. The V gene is TRBV24-1, the J gene TRBJ2-1, with 7 bases matching TRBD2. Sequenced input: memory CD4+ T cells from PBMCs. This receptor was taken from a human donor in good health. CDR3 residues: CATSKRGGYNEQFF. The CDR3 DNA reads TGTGCCACCAGTAAGCGCGGGGGCTACAATGAGCAGTTCTTC.